Sequencing of this TCR beta chain was carried out in a study of T-cell memory formation after mild COVID-19. Study overall: TCR clustering was largely donor specific.

General study results and limits: Whether second-wave clones peaking at day 37 were SARS-CoV-2 specific went unconfirmed. Clones that contracted clustered mainly in CM and EM if CD4+ and in EMRA if CD8+.

In its sample, this clonotype was seen a few times. The target antigen is unknown. The CDR3 is 15 amino acids. V was shortened by 4 bases and J by 0 bases, with 12 bases between the two germline ends. The germline V gene encodes CDR1 LGHNA and CDR2 YSLEER. With constant-segment primers, 5'RACE yielded cDNA libraries of TCR alpha and TCR beta that carried sample barcodes and UMIs. Using its own MiXCR run on the 5' RACE reads, TCRdb lists one record per CDR3 protein. This table has some 150,000 distinct CDR3 sequences, about 19% appearing once. Material: PBMCs or a T cell subset sorted from them (not recorded which). The V gene is TRBV4-3, the J gene TRBJ2-5; possibly TRBD2 for D (6 bases). The TCR was taken from an adult woman who had mild COVID-19 (a few samples of this study predate the infection). Cell type and time point are not known. The chain's CDR3 is CASSLSGVYQETQYF. The CDR3 DNA reads TGCGCCAGCAGCCTTAGCGGAGTGTACCAAGAGACCCAGTACTTC.